This T cell receptor beta chain was obtained from a study of shared clonotypes between healthy human individuals (dated by TCRdb to about 2020). General notes on the study: The cohort comprised two women and three men aged 18 to 49 years. For each donor, CD4 naive and CD4 memory were each given three plates, CD8 naive was given two plates, and CD8 memory was given one plate. Blood TCR repertoires of roughly five healthy adults were deeply sequenced to estimate repertoire size and the extent of clonotype sharing between individuals. To increase sequencing depth and limit assay-specific biases, different laboratories used diverse techniques to prepare libraries and sequence TCR repertoires. Leukapheresis yielded between about 0.9 and 10 billion PBMCs per donor.

CDR1 SGHVS and CDR2 FNYEAQ are derived from the germline V gene. Including the terminal cysteine and phenylalanine, the CDR3 comprises 17 residues. The retained sequence is limited to the CDR3, 51 bases, with the frame set at the first base. Compared with germline, V lacks 1 base and J lacks 7 bases; bases without a gene match: 10. Using the deep immunoSEQ assay, multiplex PCR amplified TCR CDR3 regions from genomic DNA. For each cell subset, the extracted genomic DNA was distributed evenly across all wells of several immunoSEQ 96-well plates, and each plate served as one replicate. For sorted subsets, each replicate PCR was loaded with around 200 ng genomic DNA, equivalent to 32,000 or so T cell genomes. Purified libraries were measured with a Qubit 3.0 fluorometer, size-checked on a Bioanalyzer 2100, and measured again with the KAPA Library Quantification kit. A separate single-read 150-cycle Illumina NextSeq 550 flow cell was used to sequence each immunoSEQ 96-well plate. The published analysis was carried out like this. Because only junctional sequences without quality scores were contained in the immunoSEQ output, filtering matching that applied to full-length reads could not be performed. Sequences were annotated with PyIR, a Python wrapper for IgBLAST v1.9, using IMGT germline references to assign V/J genes and CDR3. Reads with weak V/J assignments (E-value above 1e-6), missing CDR3, stop codons, out-of-frame junctions, or ambiguous translated residues were removed. V3J clonotypes were defined as sequences sharing an identical inferred V gene, J gene, and CDR3 amino acid sequence. Percentage overlap between repertoires was calculated by dividing the number of shared unique clonotypes by the size of the smaller repertoire. Richness of each repertoire was evaluated using RTK rarefaction, the Chao1 estimator, and Recon v2.1 estimates of unobserved clonotypes. OLGA was used to compute generation probabilities for all TCRbeta clonotypes that the gDNA method yielded from a handful of donors. The source is immuneACCESS, and TCRdb retained only in-frame sequences with V and J called. Part of the clones is not carried over; for the studies checked, unresolved V genes explain less than half of this, and the remainder is unexplained. The DNA was the basis for D and trimming; V, J and clone size are from that table. Within this sample are about 700,000 clones, with about 91% of them counted one time only. The ten largest clones add up to about 24% of the sample.

Note on this clone: Its antigen is currently not known. Qualities for individual bases were not recorded, and no much larger clone is one base off.

CD8 naive samples consisted of CD45RO-negative cells that were positively selected for CCR7, yielding a CD45RA+CCR7+ population without TemRA cells. The donors were healthy, HIV-negative adults with no recently reported acute infections or vaccinations. Only Caucasian adults living in Nashville, Tennessee, USA were represented among the donors. Blood was obtained by leukapheresis, after which PBMCs were separated by Ficoll-Histopaque density gradient centrifugation and cryopreserved in liquid nitrogen vapor phase. Purity and quantity of every magnetically sorted T cell population were checked by analytical flow cytometry. Genomic DNA was isolated from each sorted fraction and quantified by UV absorbance on a Nanodrop 2000c. Points the paper makes about the study in general: Incomplete sequencing was indicated by rarefaction of sorted-subset datasets, despite the large sequencing depth. Naive subsets generally had larger estimated clonotype richness than memory subsets did. Sharing across several donors was observed for about 5% of naive CD4, 3% to 3.5% of naive CD8, roughly 2.4% of memory CD4, and 0.4% of memory CD8 clonotypes. Sampling was restricted to blood, and TCR repertoires in tissue are likely to differ from TCR repertoires in blood. Based on pairwise subsampling, the degree of clonotype sharing among donors was expected to be affected by sequencing depth. Because the study included a small number of donors, the genetic and exposure-history diversity represented was limited. Compared with non-shared clonotypes, clonotypes shared by all four sorted-subset donors had higher generation probabilities.

The sequence came from a man aged 25 to 45 in good health. The receptor chain draws on TRBV7-6 and TRBJ2-2, with 9 middle bases fitting TRBD2. The sequenced sample consisted of naive CD8+ T cells sorted from blood. The sample's cell subset or site, from its label and the paper: CD45RA+CCR7+. CDR3 loop: CASSLVASGNYVGELFF. DNA sequence: TGTGCCAGCAGCTTAGTGGCTAGCGGGAATTATGTCGGGGAGCTGTTTTTT.